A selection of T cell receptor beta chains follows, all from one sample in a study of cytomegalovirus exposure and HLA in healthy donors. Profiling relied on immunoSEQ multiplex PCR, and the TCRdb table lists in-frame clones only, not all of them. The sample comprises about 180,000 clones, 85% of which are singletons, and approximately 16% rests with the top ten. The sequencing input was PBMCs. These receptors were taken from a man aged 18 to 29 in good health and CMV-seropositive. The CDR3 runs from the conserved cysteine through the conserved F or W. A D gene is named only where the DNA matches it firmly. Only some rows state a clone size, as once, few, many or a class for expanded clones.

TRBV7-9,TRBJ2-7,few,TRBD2,TGTGCCAGCAGCTTCCGGACTAGCTACGAGCAGTACTTC,CASSFRTSYEQYF
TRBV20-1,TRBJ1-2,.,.,TGCAGTGCTTGGGCTACGGGCTACACCTTC,CSAWATGYTF
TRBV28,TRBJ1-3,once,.,TGTGCCAGCAGTACACGCGGCGGCTTCTCTGGAAACACCATATATTTT,CASSTRGGFSGNTIYF
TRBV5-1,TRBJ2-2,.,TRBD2,TGCGCCAGCAGCTTACTAGCGGGAGGAACCGGGGAGCTGTTTTTT,CASSLLAGGTGELFF
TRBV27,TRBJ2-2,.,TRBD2,TGTGCCAGCAGTCCCTTGCTGGGGGGGGCCGGGGAGCTGTTTTTT,CASSPLLGGAGELFF
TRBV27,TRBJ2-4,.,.,TGTGCCAGCAGTTTGGACTACGCCAAAAACATTCAGTACTTC,CASSLDYAKNIQYF
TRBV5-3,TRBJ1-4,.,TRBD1,TGTGCCAGAAGCTTGAGGGTGACAGGGGGGAATGAAAAACTGTTTTTT,CARSLRVTGGNEKLFF
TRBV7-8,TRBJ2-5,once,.,TGTGCCAGCAGCTCAACTCGTCAAGAGACCCAGTACTTC,CASSSTRQETQYF
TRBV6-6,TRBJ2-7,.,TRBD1,TGTGCCAGCAGTAGACAGGGGAACGAGCAGTACTTC,CASSRQGNEQYF
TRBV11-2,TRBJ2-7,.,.,TGTGCCAGCAGCTTAGGTCTGACCTCTAGCTACGAGCAGTACTTC,CASSLGLTSSYEQYF
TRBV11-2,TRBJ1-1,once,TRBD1,TGTGCCAGCAGCACACGACAGGGAGGGAACACTGAAGCTTTCTTT,CASSTRQGGNTEAFF
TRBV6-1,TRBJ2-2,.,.,TGTGCCAGCAGTGAGGCAGTCGTCGGGGAGCTGTTTTTT,CASSEAVVGELFF
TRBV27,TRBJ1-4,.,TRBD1,TGTGCCAGCAGCACCCCGGGACAGGGGTATGAAAAACTGTTTTTT,CASSTPGQGYEKLFF
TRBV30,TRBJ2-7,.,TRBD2,TGTGCCTGGAGCGGAGGGCCTAGCGGGAGTTCCTACGAGCAGTACTTC,CAWSGGPSGSSYEQYF
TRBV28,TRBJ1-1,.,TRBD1,TGTGCCAGCAGTTTACGAGGGACAGGATACACTGAAGCTTTCTTT,CASSLRGTGYTEAFF
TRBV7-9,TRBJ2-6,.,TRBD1,TGTGCCAGCAGGGGGGTGACAGGGGCCCCCTCTGGGGCCAACGTCCTGACTTTC,CASRGVTGAPSGANVLTF
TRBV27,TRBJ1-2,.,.,TGTGCCAGCAGTTTATGGCCAGGTCTTGGCTACACCTTC,CASSLWPGLGYTF
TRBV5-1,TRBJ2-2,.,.,TGCGCCAGCAGCTCCCCGGACAGCGCAGGGGAGCTGTTTTTT,CASSSPDSAGELFF
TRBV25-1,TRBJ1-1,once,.,TGTGCATGGAGTAAGGTCATGAACACTGAAGCTTTCTTT,CAWSKVMNTEAFF
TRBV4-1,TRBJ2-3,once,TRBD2,TGCGCCAGCAGCCAGATTCTAGCGGGGGGTACAGATACGCAGTATTTT,CASSQILAGGTDTQYF
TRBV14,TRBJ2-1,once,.,TGTGCCTGCGGGGCGGGAAACAATGAGCAGTTCTTC,CACGAGNNEQFF